The 21 T cell receptor beta chains given below trace back to one sample, sequenced in a study of T cell repertoires and HLA-DP antigens. Produced via immunoSEQ multiplex PCR; TCRdb's table is partial and in-frame only. The table includes roughly 120,000 clones, 80% to 95% detected once. These TCRs are of unknown antigen specificity. The sequenced sample was CD4+ T cells from PBMCs. These receptors originate from a young woman in good health and CMV-seronegative.

The chain links TRBV15 to TRBJ2-3; D is undetermined. Germline lookup yields CDR1 LNHNV and CDR2 YYDKDF (reference sequence). With 5 bases removed from V and 0 bases from J, the gap between germline ends came to 9 bases. The CDR3 contains 14 residues. The DNA of the CDR3 is TGTGCCACCAGCCGGTCAGGCAGCACAGATACGCAGTATTTT. Translating gives CATSRSGSTDTQYF.

V is TRBV20-1 and J is TRBJ2-7; D gene unclear. V lost 4 bases, J lost 3 bases, and 7 bases lay in between. Germline V gene data show CDR1 as DFQATT and CDR2 as SNEGSKA (reference sequence). The length of the CDR3 is 11 residues. CDR3 amino acids: CSAISHYEQYV. In DNA, the CDR3 is TGCAGTGCTATATCTCACTACGAGCAGTACGTC.

The chain links TRBV6-1 to TRBJ2-3; D assignment may be TRBD1 or TRBD2 (6 bases each). V was shortened by 1 base and J by 6 bases, with 11 bases between the two germline ends. The CDR3 extends over 14 amino acids. Per germline, CDR1 MNHNS and CDR2 SASEGT. CDR3 amino acids: CASSEGGAVDTQYF. CDR3 coding DNA: TGTGCCAGCAGTGAAGGGGGGGCCGTCGATACGCAGTATTTT.

The chain employs TRBV5-6 and TRBJ1-1; 8 positions agree with TRBD1. V was pared by 2 bases and J by 1 base, with 4 bases of the junction left unmatched. Germline loops: CDR1 SGHDT, CDR2 YYEEEE. This CDR3 region has 15 residues. CDR3 residues: CASSFQGAANTEAFF. CDR3 nucleotide sequence: TGTGCCAGCAGCTTCCAGGGGGCGGCGAACACTGAAGCTTTCTTT. Together with reference TRBV5-6 and TRBJ1-1, the CDR3 gives the full variable domain: DAGVTQSPTHLIKTRGQQVTLRCSPKSGHDTVSWYQQALGQGPQFIFQYYEEEERQRGNFPDRFSGHQFPNYSSELNVNALLLGDSALYLCASSFQGAANTEAFFGQGTRLTVV.

This chain joins TRBV27 and TRBJ2-3, with 8 bases lining up with TRBD2. J gave up 5 bases and V 1 base, and 8 bases lay outside the gene matches. The CDR3 length is 16 residues. CDR1 MNHEY and CDR2 SMNVEV come from the germline V gene (reference sequence). The CDR3 coding sequence is TGTGCCAGCAGTTTATGGGTTGGGGGACTAGTAGATACGCAGTATTTT. Its translation is CASSLWVGGLVDTQYF.

This chain connects TRBV19 to TRBJ2-2; D perhaps matches TRBD1 (5 bases). The CDR3 contains 14 residues. Germline V CDR1 and CDR2: LNHDA, SQIVND (reference sequence). V was shortened by 3 bases and J by 3 bases, with 8 bases between the two germline ends. This CDR3 reads CASSIDRDTGELFF. The CDR3, as DNA: TGTGCCAGTAGTATTGACAGAGACACCGGGGAGCTGTTTTTT.

The chain is built from TRBV29-1 and TRBJ1-3, with D uncertain. The germline CDR1 and CDR2 sequences are SQVTM and ANQGSEA. The CDR3 contains 13 residues. The V and J ends lost 4 bases and 0 bases respectively, with 7 bases between them. CDR3 region: CSVGENSGNTIYF. The CDR3 nucleotides read TGCAGCGTTGGAGAGAACTCTGGAAACACCATATATTTT. Full variable domain (missing parts from reference TRBV29-1 and TRBJ1-3): SAVISQKPSRDICQRGTSLTIQCQVDSQVTMMFWYRQQPGQSLTLIATANQGSEATYESGFVIDKFPISRPNLTFSTLTVSNMSPEDSSIYLCSVGENSGNTIYFGEGSWLTVV.

The CDR3 coding sequence is TGTGCCAGCAGCGTAGGAAGGTCGCTAGCGGGACTCACAGATACGCAGTATTTT. Residues: CASSVGRSLAGLTDTQYF. The V call is TRBV9, the J call TRBJ2-3, with 9 bases matching TRBD2. Unmatched junction bases numbered 10, after V lost 0 bases and J lost 2 bases. Germline CDR1 and CDR2: SGDLS and YYNGEE. This CDR3 contains 18 residues.

The gene calls are TRBV4-2 and TRBJ2-1, with D maybe TRBD2 (5 bases). The length of the CDR3 is 14 residues. Germline V CDR1 and CDR2: LGHNA, YNFKEQ. Deletions cut 2 bases from V and 2 bases from J, with 7 bases between. The CDR3 reads CASSQSGTYNEQFF. The CDR3 DNA reads TGTGCCAGCAGCCAAAGCGGTACCTACAATGAGCAGTTCTTC.

V is TRBV18 and J is TRBJ1-2; 8 positions agree with TRBD1. Germline assignment: CDR1 KGHSH and CDR2 LQKENI. The CDR3 spans 14 residues. The ends lost 6 bases at V and 3 bases at J; junction bases unmatched: 6. The CDR3 loop is CASSHGQGDYGYTF. The CDR3 DNA follows: TGTGCCAGCTCCCATGGACAGGGAGACTATGGCTACACCTTC.

V gene TRBV10-3 combines with J gene TRBJ1-1, with TRBD1 identical over 9 bases. V was clipped by 2 bases and J by 1 base; unmatched bases: 2. The CDR3 extends over 15 amino acids. Germline V gives CDR1 ENHRY, CDR2 SYGVKD. CDR3 amino acids: CAISERGQGNTEAFF. In nucleotides, the CDR3 is TGTGCCATCAGTGAGAGGGGACAGGGGAACACTGAAGCTTTCTTT.

This clone appeared a single time. This chain links TRBV18 with TRBJ2-2, with 7 bases lining up with TRBD1. Germline V gives CDR1 KGHSH, CDR2 LQKENI. This CDR3 is built from 14 residues. Losses at the gene ends were 6 bases for V and 6 bases for J; bases not matched to a gene: 7. CDR3 sequence reads: CASSPGQWAGELFF. CDR3 sequence (DNA): TGTGCCAGCTCGCCGGGACAGTGGGCCGGGGAGCTGTTTTTT.

The chain couples TRBV5-6 to TRBJ2-7; 8 bases line up with TRBD2. The J segment lost 2 bases and the V segment lost 0 bases, leaving 4 bases of the junction unmatched. Germline CDR1 reads SGHDT; CDR2 reads YYEEEE. This CDR3 contains 15 residues. In DNA form, the CDR3 reads TGTGCCAGCAGCTTGGGCCTAGCGGGTACCTACGAGCAGTACTTC. This gives the protein CASSLGLAGTYEQYF.

The chain has TRBV27 and TRBJ2-6; 9 bases are shared with TRBD1. V lost 4 bases, J lost 1 base, and 5 bases stayed unmatched. CDR1 is MNHEY, CDR2 SMNVEV, per germline (reference sequence). The CDR3 sequence is 17 residues long. The CDR3 loop reads CASSSPGQGSGANVLTF. CDR3 nucleotide sequence: TGTGCCAGCAGTTCCCCGGGACAGGGATCTGGGGCCAACGTCCTGACTTTC.

V is TRBV6-5 and J is TRBJ2-2; 7 nucleotides line up with TRBD2. The V and J ends lost 0 bases and 1 base, in that order; junction bases with no gene match: 2. The CDR3 loop spans 16 amino acids. Germline assignment: CDR1 MNHEY and CDR2 SVGAGI. The CDR3 region has the DNA TGTGCCAGCAGTTACTCGTCTAGCGGGAACACCGGGGAGCTGTTTTTT. This gives the protein CASSYSSSGNTGELFF.

The chain links TRBV5-8 to TRBJ2-7; no clear D. The V gene lost 2 bases and the J gene lost 4 bases, with 10 bases spanning the gap. The CDR3 is made up of 13 amino acids. CDR1 is SGHTS, CDR2 YDEGEE, per germline. The CDR3, as DNA: TGTGCCAGCAGCTTTTTTTTAAATTACGAGCAGTACTTC. It yields the protein CASSFFLNYEQYF.

The chain couples TRBV21-1 to TRBJ1-1; no check of the table's D call, TRBD1, against the DNA was made. TRBV21-1 represents a pseudogene. The CDR3 sequence is 16 residues long. The CDR3 loop reads CASSGRQGIMNTEAFF. CDR3 in DNA: TGTGCCAGCAGCGGACGACAGGGGATCATGAACACTGAAGCTTTCTTT.

The V gene is TRBV6-5, the J gene TRBJ2-2; 9 positions agree with TRBD1. V was clipped by 4 bases and J by 4 bases; unmatched bases: 7. CDR1 and CDR2 (germline): MNHEY, SVGAGI. The CDR3 runs 16 residues. The chain's CDR3 is CASSFTGGLSTGELFF. The CDR3 nucleotides read TGTGCCAGCAGTTTTACAGGGGGCCTTTCCACCGGGGAGCTGTTTTTT.

In its sample, this clone was seen once. This chain uses TRBV5-5 with TRBJ2-7, with 9 bases lining up with TRBD1. V trimming: 6 bases; J trimming: 3 bases; junction bases outside the gene matches: 13. CDR1 and CDR2 (germline): SGHKS, YYEKEE (reference sequence). This CDR3 contains 16 residues. CDR3 region: CASILLPGTGHYEQYF. The CDR3 nucleotides read TGTGCCAGCATCCTTCTACCCGGGACAGGGCACTACGAGCAGTACTTC.

This clone was recorded only once. The chain uses TRBV7-6 and TRBJ2-1, with 11 bases fitting TRBD2. The CDR3 has 16 amino acids. V lost 1 base to trimming and J lost 7 bases; unmatched junction nucleotides: 6. Germline V CDR1 and CDR2: SGHVS, FNYEAQ. CDR3 loop: CASSLDTSGRGNEQFF. The DNA for the CDR3 is TGTGCCAGCAGCTTAGATACTAGCGGGAGAGGGAATGAGCAGTTCTTC.

This clone was recorded only once. The germline gene is not matched at one end of the junction; a read error may be the cause. This sequence joins TRBV5-4 and TRBJ1-6, with D maybe TRBD1 (5 bases). The germline CDR1 and CDR2 sequences are SGHNT and YYREEE (reference sequence). The CDR3 extends over 14 amino acids. This chain's CDR3 is CASSLDRFYSPIHF. The DNA for the CDR3 is TGTGCCAGCAGCTTGGACAGGTTCTATTCACCCATCCACTTT.